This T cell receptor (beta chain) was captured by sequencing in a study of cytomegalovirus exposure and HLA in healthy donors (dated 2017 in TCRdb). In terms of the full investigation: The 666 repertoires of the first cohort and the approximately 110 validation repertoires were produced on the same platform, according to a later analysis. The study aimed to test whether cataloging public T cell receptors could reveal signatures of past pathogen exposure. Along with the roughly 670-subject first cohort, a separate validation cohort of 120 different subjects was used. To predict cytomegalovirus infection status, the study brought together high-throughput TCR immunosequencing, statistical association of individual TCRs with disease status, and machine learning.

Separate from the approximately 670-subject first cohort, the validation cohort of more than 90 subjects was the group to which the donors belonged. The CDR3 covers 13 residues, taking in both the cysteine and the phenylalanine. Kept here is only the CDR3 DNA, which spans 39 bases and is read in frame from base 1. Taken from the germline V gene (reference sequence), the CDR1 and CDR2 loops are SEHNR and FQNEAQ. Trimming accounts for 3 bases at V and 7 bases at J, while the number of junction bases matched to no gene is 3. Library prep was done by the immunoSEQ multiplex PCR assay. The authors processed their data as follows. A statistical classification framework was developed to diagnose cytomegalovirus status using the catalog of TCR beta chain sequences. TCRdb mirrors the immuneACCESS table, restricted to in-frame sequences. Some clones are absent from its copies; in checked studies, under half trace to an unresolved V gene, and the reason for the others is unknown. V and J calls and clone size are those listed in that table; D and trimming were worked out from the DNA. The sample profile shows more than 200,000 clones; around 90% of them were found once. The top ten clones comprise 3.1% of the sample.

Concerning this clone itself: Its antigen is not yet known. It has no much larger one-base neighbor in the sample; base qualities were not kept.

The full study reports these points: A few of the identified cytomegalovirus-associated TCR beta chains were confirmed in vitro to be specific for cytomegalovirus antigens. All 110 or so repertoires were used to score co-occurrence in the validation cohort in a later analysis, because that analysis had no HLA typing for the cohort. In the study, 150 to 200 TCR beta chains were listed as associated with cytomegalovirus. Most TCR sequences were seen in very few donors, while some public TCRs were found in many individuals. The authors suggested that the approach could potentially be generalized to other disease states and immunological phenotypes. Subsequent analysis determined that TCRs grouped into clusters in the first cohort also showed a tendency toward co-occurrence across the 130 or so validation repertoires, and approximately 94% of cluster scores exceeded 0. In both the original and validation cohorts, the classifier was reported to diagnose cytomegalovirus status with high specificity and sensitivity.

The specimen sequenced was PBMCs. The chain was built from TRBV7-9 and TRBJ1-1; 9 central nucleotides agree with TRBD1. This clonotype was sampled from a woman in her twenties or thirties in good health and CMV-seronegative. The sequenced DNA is TGTGCCAGCAGCTTTGGGACAGGGAGTGAAGCTTTCTTT. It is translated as CASSFGTGSEAFF.